This T cell receptor (beta chain) comes out of a study of cytomegalovirus exposure and HLA in healthy donors. General study findings and limits: Confirmation was obtained in vitro that a few CMV-associated chains are specific for CMV antigens. The authors enumerated over 150 TCR beta chains as linked to cytomegalovirus. The study found most TCR sequences rare, yet found some public TCRs in many donors.

Method: immunoSEQ multiplex PCR; TCRdb's copy keeps in-frame clones and lacks some. Seen here are 100,000 to 150,000 clones, approximately 95% observed once, and the top ten hold 1.5% to 2%. In the case of this clone: What it binds is unknown.

A roughly 120-subject validation cohort, separate from the approximately 700-subject first cohort, supplied the donors. Germline loops: CDR1 SGHNT, CDR2 YENEEA. Trimming removed 8 bases from V and 4 bases from J; junction bases left unmatched: 4. The CDR3 contains 13 residues. The clonotype comes from a man younger than 30 in good health and CMV-seronegative. The sample taken for sequencing was PBMCs. The V call is TRBV11-3, the J call TRBJ2-1, with TRBD2 matching over 8 bases. CDR3 residues: CASVAGLYNEQFF. The CDR3 coding sequence is TGTGCCAGCGTAGCGGGACTTTACAATGAGCAGTTCTTC.